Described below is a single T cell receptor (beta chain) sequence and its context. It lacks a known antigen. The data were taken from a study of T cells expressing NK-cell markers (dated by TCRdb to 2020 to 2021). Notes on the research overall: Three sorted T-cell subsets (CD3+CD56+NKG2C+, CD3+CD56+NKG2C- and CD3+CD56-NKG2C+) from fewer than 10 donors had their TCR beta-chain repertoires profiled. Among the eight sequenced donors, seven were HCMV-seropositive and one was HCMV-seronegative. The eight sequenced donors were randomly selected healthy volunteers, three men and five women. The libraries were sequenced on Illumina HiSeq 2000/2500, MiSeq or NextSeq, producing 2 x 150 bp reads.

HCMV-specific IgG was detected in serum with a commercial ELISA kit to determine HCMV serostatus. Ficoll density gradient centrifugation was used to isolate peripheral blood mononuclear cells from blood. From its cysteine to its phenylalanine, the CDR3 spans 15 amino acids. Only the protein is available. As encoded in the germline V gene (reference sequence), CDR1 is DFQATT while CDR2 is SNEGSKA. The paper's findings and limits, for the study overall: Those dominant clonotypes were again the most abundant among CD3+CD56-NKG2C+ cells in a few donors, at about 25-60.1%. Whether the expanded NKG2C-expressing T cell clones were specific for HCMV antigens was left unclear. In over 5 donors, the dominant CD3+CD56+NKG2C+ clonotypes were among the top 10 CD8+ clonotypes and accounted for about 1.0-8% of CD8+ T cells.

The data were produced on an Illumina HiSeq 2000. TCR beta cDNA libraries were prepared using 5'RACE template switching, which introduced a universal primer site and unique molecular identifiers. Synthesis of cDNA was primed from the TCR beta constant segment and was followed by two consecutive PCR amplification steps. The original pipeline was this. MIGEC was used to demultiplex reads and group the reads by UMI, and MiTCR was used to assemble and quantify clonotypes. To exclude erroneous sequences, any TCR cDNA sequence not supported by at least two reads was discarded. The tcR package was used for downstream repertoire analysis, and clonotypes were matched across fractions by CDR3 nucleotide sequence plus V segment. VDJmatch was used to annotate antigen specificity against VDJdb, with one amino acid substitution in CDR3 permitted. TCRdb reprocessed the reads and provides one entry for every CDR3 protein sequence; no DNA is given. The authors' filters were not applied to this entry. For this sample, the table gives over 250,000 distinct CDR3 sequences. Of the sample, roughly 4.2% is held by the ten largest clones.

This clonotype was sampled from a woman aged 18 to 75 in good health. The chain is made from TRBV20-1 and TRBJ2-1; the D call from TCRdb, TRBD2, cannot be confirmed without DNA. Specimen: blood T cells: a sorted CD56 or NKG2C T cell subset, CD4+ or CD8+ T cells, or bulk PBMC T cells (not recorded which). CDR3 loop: CSATGRLAGVLGQFF.